This T cell receptor (beta chain) was captured in a study of cytomegalovirus exposure and HLA in healthy donors. Findings and caveats of the study: Later findings reportedly placed an Asian-associated ancestry cluster below the roughly 670-donor mean for N-insertions. In a later analysis, 16,951 TCR beta sequences were associated with HLA alleles at 0.05 false discovery rate. Presence/absence analysis assumed near-uniform sequencing depth across donors.

A remark on this clone: What it recognizes is unknown.

With V trimmed by 5 bases and J by 6 bases, 11 bases remained unmatched. The CDR3 spans 16 residues. Per germline, CDR1 SEHNR and CDR2 FQNEAQ (reference sequence). Primers: 60 Vbeta forward and 13 Jbeta reverse. TCRdb's copy holds only in-frame clones and misses some; the assay was immunoSEQ multiplex PCR. The sample has some 110,000 clones; around 73% are singletons. The specimen sequenced was PBMCs. V usage is TRBV7-9 and J usage is TRBJ2-1; 9 bases agree with TRBD2. This receptor was obtained from a man aged 25 to 40 in good health and CMV-seronegative. The CDR3 is CASSKPDMGLANEQFF. The DNA of the CDR3 is TGTGCCAGCAGCAAACCAGACATGGGACTAGCCAATGAGCAGTTCTTC.